This T cell receptor beta chain was sequenced for a study of cytomegalovirus exposure and HLA in healthy donors (dated by TCRdb to about 2017). About the full investigation: An earlier analysis of fewer than 750 of the donors reported over 250 Gb of sequence data and approximately 120 million unique TCR beta sequences obtained from approximately 180 million T cells. Roughly 300 gigabases of sequencing data and around 85 million unique TCR sequences made up an early release that covered around 640 HLA-typed donors. The genetic ancestry cluster associated with self-reported Caucasian donors included approximately 85% of the roughly 380 genotyped donors. The aim of the study was to test whether cataloging public T cell receptors could identify signatures of past pathogen exposure. The study profiled the T cell repertoires of 500 to 800 subjects by immunosequencing and related them to cytomegalovirus serostatus. Along with the roughly 670-subject first cohort, a separate validation cohort of more than 90 different subjects was used. To predict cytomegalovirus infection status, the study brought together high-throughput TCR immunosequencing, statistical association of individual TCRs with disease status, and machine learning. A later analysis re-examined previously published TCR beta repertoires from about 670 donors and added high-resolution HLA genotyping to investigate patterns of TCR occurrence. The later analysis used no new phenotypic data to find candidate immune exposures, relying instead on TCR beta sequences and their occurrence across donors. In an earlier analysis of 587 of the donors, high-throughput TCR beta sequencing was used to judge whether each TCR beta V gene segment behaved as functional or pseudogenic. Donor age, sex, ethnicity and CMV serostatus were compiled together with the repertoire data. A later genetic analysis used genome-wide SNP genotypes for about 60% of the 666 donors, treating that subset as a discovery cohort. All discovery cohort repertoires had been generated using a single sequencing platform. HLA typing included class I and class II loci at four-digit resolution. The number of donors typed differed by locus, with 629-630 for A, B, C, DRB1 and DQB1, 522 for DQA1, some 570 for DPA1, and approximately 470 for DPB1. A handful of DR-DQ haplotypes were handled as single units for association and clustering because linkage in the cohort was strong. Across under 500 genotyped donors of the cohort, an average of about 220,000 unique TCR beta nucleotide sequences per donor were sequenced, and around 20% of those sequences were non-productive.

Results and caveats for the whole study, not just this receptor: According to the authors, the approach could potentially be generalized to other disease states and immunological phenotypes. A further reported finding was that TCR beta sequences accurately predicted the HLA-A and HLA-B alleles for most subjects in the first cohort. A later analysis reported that several top co-occurrence clusters appeared linked to parvovirus B19, influenza, CMV and Epstein-Barr virus. Three of the identified cytomegalovirus-associated TCR beta chains were confirmed in vitro to be specific for cytomegalovirus antigens. An association between a missense DCLRE1C variant and V-gene and J-gene trimming of TCR beta chains was found in a later genetic analysis and replicated in an independent cohort. When HLA alleles, especially DR and DQ, strongly co-occurred, attributing TCR associations to individual alleles was difficult. In this cohort, only TCR beta chains were sequenced, and detectable features were limited by the absence of alpha or paired-chain data. Some IMGT-functional V segments, including TRBV6-2 and TRBV6-3, could not be distinguished by the 87-base-pair reads and were therefore excluded. A later genetic analysis reported fewer N-insertions in productive TCRs among donors in an Asian-associated ancestry cluster than the roughly 700-donor mean. Cytomegalovirus status was reported to be diagnosed by the classifier with high specificity and sensitivity in both the original and validation cohorts. A cluster of highly shared sequence variants was judged likely to be a technical artifact of the sequencing pipeline. Seventeen rarely observed V segments, including chromosome 9 orphons, were excluded from the earlier analysis of several hundred of the donors because counts were too low. In an earlier analysis of more than 450 of the donors, most TCR beta V segments were observed in productive rearrangements about 87% or about 30% of the time, broadly matching IMGT annotations. Most CMV-associated TCR beta chains appeared to be HLA-restricted in a later analysis, and the HLA associations seemed to be driven largely by CMV exposure. A later analysis found that TCR association rates varied across HLA loci, with DRB1 alleles showing the most associated TCRs and HLA-C alleles the fewest. While some public TCRs were present in many individuals, most TCR sequences turned up only very rarely across donors. The study listed approximately 150 TCR beta chains as associated with cytomegalovirus. Linkage disequilibrium might explain the correlated functional status among segregating V segments, but an unknown experimental factor could not be ruled out. HLA typing was unavailable for some donors at each locus, so association tests used only the typed subset. CMV serostatus was the only immune exposure information available for the cohort. Compared with equally common non-associated chains, HLA-associated TCR beta chains in a later analysis were more clonally expanded and had lower generation probabilities. In a later analysis, 15,000 to 20,000 TCR beta sequences were associated with specific HLA alleles at a false discovery rate of 0.05. Sequencing depth was assumed to be roughly uniform across donors in the presence/absence analyses, though that assumption may not hold.

Notes on this clone: Its antigen is still unknown. Base qualities are not at hand, and no much larger clone is one base apart.

The cohort was made up of approximately 700 healthy bone marrow donors. All cohort members were sampled while nominally healthy, although unrecorded immune exposures were likely present. The donor tested CMV seropositive, placing the donor among the 289 seropositive members of the cohort. A peripheral blood sample was collected from each donor, and TCR beta sequencing was performed on peripheral blood mononuclear cells. Genomic DNA extraction from the blood cell samples was performed with the Qiagen DNeasy Blood Extraction Kit. Including cysteine and phenylalanine, the CDR3 has 15 amino acids. The CDR3 DNA has 45 bases and is translated from base 1. Trimming takes 0 bases from V and 7 bases from J, and the germline ends sit 16 bases apart. CDR1 SGHRS and CDR2 YFSETQ were looked up in the germline V gene. The library was produced with the immunoSEQ multiplex PCR assay. For the multiplex PCR, a mixture combining 60 forward primers for TCR Vbeta segments and 13 reverse primers for TCR Jbeta segments was used. The CDR3 region of rearranged TCR beta genes was amplified from genomic DNA by a multiplex PCR assay. On the Illumina HiSeq System, the amplified TCR beta libraries were sequenced as 87-base-pair reads. As for the authors' bioinformatics: Across the 670 or so repertoires, a later analysis counted 78 million or so unique TCR beta chains, some 11 million of which were shared by at least two donors. Raw reads were error-corrected and collapsed into unique sequences with a nearest-neighbor algorithm that merged closely related sequences to remove PCR and sequencing errors. V, D and J gene segments were assigned by aligning CDR3 sequences to IMGT reference sequences. For a sequence to be retained, at least a six-nucleotide match to both a V gene segment and a J gene segment was required. A rearrangement counted as productive if the CDR3 had no stop codons and remained in frame with V and J, and every other rearrangement counted as non-productive. Following IMGT convention, CDR3 was defined as the stretch from the second conserved V-encoded cysteine to the conserved J-encoded phenylalanine. The earlier analysis of a few hundred of the donors excluded any sequence lacking an unambiguous match to a single V gene segment. An earlier analysis of a few hundred of the donors classified V segments as functional when productive rearrangements were above 56.7% and as segregating when the standard deviation between donors was above 5%. A statistical classification framework was built to diagnose cytomegalovirus status from the catalog of TCR beta chain sequences. In a later analysis, V and J genes were assigned by comparing TCR nucleotide sequences against IMGT/GENE-DB human TR gene sequences. The TCRdist pipeline was used in a later analysis to assign CDR3 sequences and most-parsimonious VDJ recombination scenarios. In a later analysis, each TCR beta chain was defined by its CDR3 amino acid sequence together with its V-gene family, and reads without a unique V-gene family were excluded. As a way to deal with suspected cross-contamination and a sequencing artifact, a later analysis dropped roughly 620 nucleotide sequences that were highly shared and had low generation probability. In a later analysis, a clonal expansion index was calculated for each public chain from normalized within-repertoire ranks of inferred template counts. In a later analysis, generation probabilities were computed with a VDJ recombination model fitted to out-of-frame rearrangements, and the resulting probabilities were checked against IGoR. A later analysis scored TCR-TCR, TCR-HLA and TCR-CMV co-occurrence with hypergeometric tests, applying a repertoire-size bias correction to TCR pairs. In a later analysis, false discovery rates were estimated by permuting HLA or CMV assignments 20 times. In a later analysis, co-occurring TCRs were grouped with DBSCAN, and TCRdist sequence similarity was added when clustering was performed within HLA-allele-positive subsets. For co-occurrence clustering, repertoires with fewer than 30,000 or more than 120,000 public chains were excluded, along with about five repertoires with anomalous nucleotide sharing. Here the immuneACCESS table is served through TCRdb, limited to in-frame sequences with V and J called. Missing clones are a known gap in these copies; in checked studies unresolved V genes cover under half, and the rest lacks a known reason. Clone size and the V and J calls come from that table; the DNA yielded D and trimming. The sample table lists some 190,000 clones, about three quarters of them with a count of one. The top ten clonotypes cover 2.1% of the sample.

The chain joins TRBV5-1 to TRBJ1-2; the D segment cannot be called with confidence. Sequencing was carried out using PBMCs. The clonotype comes from a woman in her twenties or thirties in good health and CMV-seropositive. At the DNA level, the sequence is TGCGCCAGCAGCTTGGCCGTCGGATTCGGAGGTGGCTACACCTTC. Translated, this gives CASSLAVGFGGGYTF.